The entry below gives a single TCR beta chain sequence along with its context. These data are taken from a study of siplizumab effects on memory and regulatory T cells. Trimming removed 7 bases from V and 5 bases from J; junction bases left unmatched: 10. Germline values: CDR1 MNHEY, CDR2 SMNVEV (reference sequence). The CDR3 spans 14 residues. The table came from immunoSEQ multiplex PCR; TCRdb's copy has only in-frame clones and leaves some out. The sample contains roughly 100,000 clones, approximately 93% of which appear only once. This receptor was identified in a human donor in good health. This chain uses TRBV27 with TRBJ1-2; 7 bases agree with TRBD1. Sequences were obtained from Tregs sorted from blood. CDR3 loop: CASTTGVRGYGYTF. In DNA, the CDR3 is TGTGCCAGCACCACAGGGGTGCGGGGATATGGCTACACCTTC.